This passage covers 17 T cell receptor beta chains from one sample sequenced in a study of identical twins. TCRdb ran MiXCR on the 5' RACE reads and lists one entry per CDR3 protein. The sample records 250,000 or so distinct CDR3 sequences, roughly 8.7% being singletons. The data were also submitted as part of a second study, on yellow fever vaccine responses in identical twins.

The sequenced material came from CD8+ T cells sorted from blood. The receptors were gathered from a woman aged 18-30 years in good health.

V is TRBV27 and J is TRBJ2-7, with TRBD1 matching over 10 bases. Germline CDR1 is MNHEY and CDR2 is SMNVEV (reference sequence). The CDR3 totals 15 residues. Losses at the gene ends were 5 bases for V and 3 bases for J; bases not matched to a gene: 7. CDR3 sequence (DNA): TGTGCCAGCAGTCCCGGGACAGGGGTAGGCTACGAGCAGTACTTC. Encoded protein: CASSPGTGVGYEQYF.

The J gene is TRBJ2-7, the V gene TRBV29-1, with D possibly matching TRBD1 (6 bases). Germline CDR1 SQVTM, CDR2 ANQGSEA. The CDR3 has 12 amino acids. V was pared by 0 bases and J by 7 bases, with 10 bases between. CDR3 coding DNA: TGCAGCGTTGAAGATATAGGGGGTGAGCAGTACTTC. The encoded protein is CSVEDIGGEQYF.

CDR3: CSARGTSASNTGELFF. The CDR3 DNA reads as TGCAGTGCTAGGGGGACTAGCGCCTCGAACACCGGGGAGCTGTTTTTT. This rearrangement joins TRBV20-1 to TRBJ2-2; 10 bases are a match to TRBD2. This CDR3 has 16 amino acids. Germline V gene lookup returns CDR1 DFQATT and CDR2 SNEGSKA (reference sequence). Trimming removed 3 bases from V and 0 bases from J; junction bases left unmatched: 4.

This clonotype was observed many times. The chain is built from TRBV5-1 and TRBJ1-1; D remains ambiguous. V shed 1 base and J shed 3 bases, with 7 bases lying between them. CDR1 is SGHRS and CDR2 is YFSETQ in the germline V gene. The CDR3 is made up of 13 amino acids. The CDR3 spells CASSLYGYTEAFF. Here the CDR3 DNA reads TGCGCCAGCAGCTTGTACGGTTACACTGAAGCTTTCTTT.

A remark on this clonotype: Being one base from a much bigger clone, this may be a read error. The V call is TRBV11-2, the J call TRBJ2-6; D is possibly TRBD1 (6 bases). The V gene lost 5 bases and the J gene lost 0 bases, with 8 bases spanning the gap. Per the germline V gene, CDR1 is SGHAT and CDR2 is FQNNGV. The CDR3 consists of 15 residues. CDR3 in DNA: TGTGCCAGCAGCACCAGGGGCTCTGGGGCCAACGTCCTGACTTTC. It codes for CASSTRGSGANVLTF.

This clonotype was found many times. This chain uses TRBV5-8 with TRBJ2-5; D is undetermined. The CDR3 length is 13 residues. CDR1 and CDR2 (germline): SGHTS, YDEGEE. V was pared by 4 bases and J by 4 bases, with 11 bases between. CDR3 region: CASSPMVSETQYF. The CDR3 region has the DNA TGTGCCAGCAGCCCCATGGTTTCAGAGACCCAGTACTTC. The whole variable domain, remainder taken from reference TRBV5-8 and TRBJ2-5, is EAGVTQSPTHLIKTRGQQATLRCSPISGHTSVYWYQQALGLGLQFLLWYDEGEERNRGNFPPRFSGRQFPNYSSELNVNALELEDSALYLCASSPMVSETQYFGPGTRLLVL.

The chain is built from TRBV7-9 and TRBJ1-2, with TRBD1 identical over 8 bases. The germline V gene encodes CDR1 SEHNR and CDR2 FQNEAQ (reference sequence). The trim removed 1 base at V and 3 bases at J, leaving 4 bases unmatched. The CDR3 is made up of 15 amino acids. The CDR3 region is CASSLDGTGDYGYTF. For the CDR3, the DNA is TGTGCCAGCAGCTTAGATGGGACAGGAGACTATGGCTACACCTTC.

V is TRBV20-1 and J is TRBJ2-7, with D possibly matching TRBD2 (5 bases). V gave up 0 bases and J gave up 2 bases, with 14 bases separating them. The CDR3 contains 15 residues. Germline CDR1 reads DFQATT; CDR2 reads SNEGSKA (reference sequence). CDR3 DNA sequence: TGCAGTGCTAGAGATTGGGCGGAGGCCACCTACGAGCAGTACTTC. Translation: CSARDWAEATYEQYF.

This clonotype was seen at least ten times. V usage is TRBV5-1 and J usage is TRBJ2-2; D remains unclear. There are 15 residues in the CDR3. Germline assignment: CDR1 SGHRS and CDR2 YFSETQ. The V and J ends lost 1 base and 1 base respectively, with 8 bases between them. CDR3 bases: TGCGCCAGCAGCTTGAGGTTGGGGAACACCGGGGAGCTGTTTTTT. Protein product: CASSLRLGNTGELFF.

V usage is TRBV6-1 and J usage is TRBJ2-7; maybe TRBD1 (5 bases). V gave up 2 bases and J gave up 0 bases, with 17 bases separating them. The germline V gene has CDR1 MNHNS and CDR2 SASEGT. This CDR3 has 17 amino acids. CDR3 DNA sequence: TGTGCCAGCAGTGAATTTCTCTCGGACACCTACTCCTACGAGCAGTACTTC. Translation: CASSEFLSDTYSYEQYF.

This clonotype was counted many times. The chain combines TRBV7-9 with TRBJ2-7; possible D gene TRBD1, 6 bases. V lost 2 bases to trimming and J lost 2 bases, with 13 bases between them. The CDR3 covers 15 residues. Germline V lookup: CDR1 SEHNR, CDR2 FQNEAQ (reference sequence). This CDR3 reads CASSLSTGLAYEQYF. The DNA for the CDR3 is TGTGCCAGCAGCTTATCTACAGGGCTGGCCTACGAGCAGTACTTC.

This clonotype was observed a handful of times. The chain uses TRBV7-9 and TRBJ1-1, with 7 bases lining up with TRBD1. V trimming: 5 bases; J trimming: 4 bases; junction bases outside the gene matches: 10. The CDR3 loop spans 15 amino acids. Germline CDR1 SEHNR, CDR2 FQNEAQ (reference sequence). The chain's CDR3 is CASSLHRGGSTEAFF. CDR3 DNA sequence: TGTGCCAGCAGCCTCCACAGGGGAGGGAGCACTGAAGCTTTCTTT.

This clonotype was observed at least ten times. This rearrangement joins TRBV30 to TRBJ1-4, with no clear D. The length of the CDR3 is 13 residues. CDR1 GTSNPN and CDR2 SVGIG come from the germline V gene (reference sequence). Trimming removed 0 bases at V and 6 bases at J, with 8 bases between. The CDR3 region has the DNA TGTGCCTGGAGTGTCGGGCGTTATGAAAAACTGTTTTTT. Translation gives CAWSVGRYEKLFF.

V and J are TRBV3-1 and TRBJ2-5; D is unresolved. V was clipped by 4 bases and J by 7 bases, with 13 bases between them. This CDR3 region has 13 residues. CDR1 is LGHDT and CDR2 is YNNKEL in the germline V gene (reference sequence). The chain's CDR3 is CASSPPDAGTQYF. The CDR3, as DNA: TGTGCCAGCAGCCCTCCGGACGCAGGGACCCAGTACTTC.

On this clonotype: A much larger clonotype is one base distant, so this may be a read error. V is TRBV20-1 and J is TRBJ2-1; 9 bases match TRBD2. The CDR3 extends over 16 amino acids. Looked up from germline, CDR1 is DFQATT and CDR2 is SNEGSKA (reference sequence). The CDR3 nucleotides read TGCTGTGCTAGAAGTATTGGGCTAGCGGGGCACAATGAGCAGTTCTTC. This gives the protein CCARSIGLAGHNEQFF.

This clonotype has at least ten counts. The CDR3 coding sequence is TGCGCCAGCAGCAACTACCCGGGACTAGCGGGAACAGCAGATACGCAGTATTTT. It encodes CASSNYPGLAGTADTQYF. The chain uses TRBV5-1 and TRBJ2-3; TRBD2 agrees at 13 bases. The germline V gene encodes CDR1 SGHRS and CDR2 YFSETQ. This CDR3 region has 18 residues. V lost 4 bases and J lost 4; bases outside the gene matches: 12.

In its sample, this clonotype was seen many times. The rearrangement uses TRBV7-2 and TRBJ1-4; D is perhaps TRBD1 (6 bases). V lost 6 bases, J lost 5 bases, and 16 bases lay in between. The CDR3 runs to 15 residues. Germline CDR1 is SGHTA and CDR2 is FQGNSA. The CDR3 DNA follows: TGTGCCAGCAGTAAAACCACAGGGTACAATGAAAAACTGTTTTTT. This encodes CASSKTTGYNEKLFF. Combining the CDR3 with reference TRBV7-2 and TRBJ1-4 gives the whole variable domain GAGVSQSPSNKVTEKGKDVELRCDPISGHTALYWYRQSLGQGLEFLIYFQGNSAPDKSGLPSDRFSAERTGGSVSTLTIQRTQQEDSAVYLCASSKTTGYNEKLFFGSGTQLSVL.